A single sample gave rise to the 14 T cell receptor beta chains below, sequenced in a study of T cell changes during pregnancy in multiple sclerosis. Method: immunoSEQ multiplex PCR; TCRdb's copy keeps in-frame clones and lacks some. The sample yields about 43,000 clones, more than 75% seen once. Source material: PBMCs (not recorded whether the cells were cultured). The receptors come from a female donor with multiple sclerosis, enrolled in a pregnancy study.

The genes are TRBV7-3 and TRBJ2-6; TRBD1 might be the D (5 bases). V dropped 0 bases and J dropped 1 base, with 7 bases sitting between them. Per germline, CDR1 SGHTA and CDR2 FQGTGA. This CDR3 comprises 16 residues. Here the CDR3 reads CASSLTGDSGANVLTF. The CDR3 DNA reads as TGTGCCAGCAGCTTAACAGGGGATTCTGGGGCCAACGTCCTGACTTTC.

A single count supports this clone. The rearrangement joins TRBV18 to TRBJ1-4; no reliable D call. Trimming shortened V by 0 bases and J by 10 bases, and 12 bases separated the two germline ends. The CDR3 has 14 residues. Germline V gene data show CDR1 as KGHSH and CDR2 as LQKENI. The CDR3 region has the DNA TGTGCCAGCTCACCACCATCTGGGGTTGCAAAACTGTTTTTT. Its translation is CASSPPSGVAKLFF. Complete variable domain (other parts from reference TRBV18 and TRBJ1-4): NAGVMQNPRHLVRRRGQEARLRCSPMKGHSHVYWYRQLPEEGLKFMVYLQKENIIDESGMPKERFSAEFPKEGPSILRIQQVVRGDSAAYFCASSPPSGVAKLFFGSGTQLSVL.

This chain connects TRBV19 to TRBJ2-4, with unresolved D. V was pared by 5 bases and J by 0 bases, with 14 bases between. Germline V gives CDR1 LNHDA, CDR2 SQIVND (reference sequence). The CDR3 runs to 16 residues. This CDR3 reads CASSGPWEPAKNIQYF. Here the CDR3 DNA reads TGTGCCAGTAGTGGCCCCTGGGAACCAGCCAAAAACATTCAGTACTTC.

The V gene is TRBV7-6, the J gene TRBJ2-7, with D perhaps given as TRBD1 or TRBD2 (5 bases each). Germline V gives CDR1 SGHVS, CDR2 FNYEAQ. V was trimmed by 1 base and J by 2 bases, leaving 12 bases between them. The CDR3 sequence is 15 residues long. CDR3 protein: CASSLDLRGPYEQYF. The CDR3 DNA sequence: TGTGCCAGCAGCTTAGACCTAAGGGGACCCTACGAGCAGTACTTC.

The V and J genes are TRBV27 and TRBJ1-1; D is ambiguous. The CDR3 totals 14 residues. Trimming shortened V by 1 base and J by 2 bases, and 8 bases separated the two germline ends. Germline CDR1 MNHEY, CDR2 SMNVEV (reference sequence). The CDR3 loop reads CASSLFAENTEAFF. The CDR3 DNA sequence: TGTGCCAGCAGTTTATTCGCGGAAAACACTGAAGCTTTCTTT.

This chain links TRBV6-6 with TRBJ1-1, with TRBD1 matching 7 bases. Per the germline V gene, CDR1 is MNHNY and CDR2 is SVGAGI (reference sequence). The CDR3 extends over 13 amino acids. V trimming: 3 bases; J trimming: 9 bases; junction bases outside the gene matches: 7. The CDR3: CASSYQGGEQAFF. The CDR3 nucleotides read TGTGCCAGCAGTTATCAGGGGGGCGAACAAGCTTTCTTT.

V is TRBV2 and J is TRBJ1-5; D is perhaps TRBD1 (6 bases). The V gene lost 5 bases and the J gene lost 0 bases, with 20 bases spanning the gap. CDR1 is SNHLY, CDR2 FYNNEI, per germline. The CDR3 sequence is 18 residues long. CDR3 sequence: CASSNLAPGHFSNQPQHF. Written as DNA, the CDR3 is TGTGCCAGCAGTAACCTGGCGCCGGGACACTTTAGCAATCAGCCCCAGCATTTT.

The V gene is TRBV5-4, the J gene TRBJ1-1, with D possibly matching TRBD1 (6 bases). Trimming pared 1 base from V and 7 bases from J, leaving 14 bases between. The CDR3 contains 14 residues. Germline V gene data show CDR1 as SGHNT and CDR2 as YYREEE (reference sequence). Here the CDR3 reads CASSLSGTYSEAFF. Here the CDR3 DNA reads TGTGCCAGCAGCTTGAGTGGGACATATAGTGAAGCTTTCTTT.

This clone occurred once. J is TRBJ1-2 and V is TRBV27; 12 nucleotides align to TRBD1. Looked up from germline, CDR1 is MNHEY and CDR2 is SMNVEV (reference sequence). J lost 2 bases, V lost 2 bases, and 9 bases had no gene match. The CDR3 loop spans 18 amino acids. CDR3: CASSLISGTGGSNYGYTF. The DNA of the CDR3 is TGTGCCAGCAGTTTAATATCCGGGACAGGGGGCTCAAACTATGGCTACACCTTC.

The genes are TRBV5-1 and TRBJ2-5; D uncertain. CDR3 length: 12 residues. In germline, CDR1 is SGHRS, CDR2 YFSETQ. Trimming shortened V by 4 bases and J by 5 bases, and 9 bases separated the two germline ends. Here the CDR3 reads CASSGGLETQYF. CDR3 in DNA: TGCGCCAGCAGCGGTGGTTTGGAGACCCAGTACTTC.

The chain recombines TRBV5-1 with TRBJ2-3; 9 bases are a match to TRBD2. The junction had 11 bases not matched to a gene; V was cut back by 4 bases and J by 2 bases. Germline CDR1 SGHRS, CDR2 YFSETQ. CDR3 length equals 17 residues. The CDR3 spells CASSPGLAGPFTDTQYF. CDR3 nucleotide sequence: TGCGCCAGCAGCCCTGGGCTAGCGGGACCATTCACAGATACGCAGTATTTT.

This clone has a single count. V usage is TRBV5-4 and J usage is TRBJ2-7, with 8 nucleotides matching TRBD1. CDR1 is SGHNT, CDR2 YYREEE, per germline (reference sequence). Trimming took 4 bases from V and 6 from J; bases not matched to a gene: 12. This CDR3 has 15 amino acids. The CDR3 here is CASSPVGQGPTEQYF. CDR3 in DNA: TGTGCCAGCAGCCCGGTAGGACAGGGCCCGACCGAGCAGTACTTC.

The J gene is TRBJ1-2, the V gene TRBV7-3; D gene unclear. Deletions cut 0 bases from V and 7 bases from J, with 18 bases between. The V gene's germline CDR1 is SGHTA and CDR2 FQGTGA. This CDR3 is built from 16 residues. The CDR3: CASSLTFTDRLSGYTF. As DNA, the CDR3 is TGTGCCAGCAGCTTAACATTCACCGACCGCCTTAGTGGCTACACCTTC.

This clone was counted between two and nine times. This rearrangement joins TRBV10-1 to TRBJ1-2; a weak D match, TRBD1 (6 bases). The CDR3 is made up of 13 amino acids. In germline, CDR1 is WNHNN, CDR2 SYGVQD (reference sequence). V lost 0 bases and J lost 8, with 10 bases in between. CDR3 loop: CASSESTGGGYTF. CDR3 nucleotides: TGCGCCAGCAGTGAGTCGACGGGGGGCGGCTACACCTTC.